Each of the 25 T cell receptor beta chains below was sequenced from the same sample in a study of monozygotic twins with inflammatory bowel disease. TCRdb reanalyzed the 5' RACE reads, giving one entry per CDR3 protein sequence and no DNA. The sample table includes some 440,000 distinct CDR3 sequences. The specimen was blood. These receptors originate from a human donor with ulcerative colitis or Crohn's disease, or a healthy co-twin of an affected twin (not recorded which).

The rearrangement joins TRBV5-1 to TRBJ2-2; without DNA, the TCRdb call of TRBD1 cannot be checked. Germline V gene data show CDR1 as SGHRS and CDR2 as YFSETQ. The CDR3 covers 16 residues. The CDR3 reads CASSLTGGGGTGELFF.

CDR3 loop: CAISDRTGGIRDRAGNTIYF. The J gene is TRBJ1-3, the V gene TRBV10-3; there is no DNA to check the TCRdb D call of TRBD1. This CDR3 spans 20 amino acids. Germline CDR1 is ENHRY and CDR2 is SYGVKD.

The chain has TRBV30 and TRBJ2-7; as DNA is missing, the TRBD2 call by TCRdb cannot be tested. This CDR3 has 13 amino acids. Germline V gene lookup returns CDR1 GTSNPN and CDR2 SVGIG (reference sequence). The CDR3 sequence: CAWAEGTLYEQYF.

The chain couples TRBV30 to TRBJ2-2; as DNA is missing, the TRBD2 call by TCRdb cannot be tested. The CDR3 runs to 14 residues. The V gene's germline CDR1 is GTSNPN and CDR2 SVGIG (reference sequence). The CDR3 is CAWRRQGNTGELFF.

V usage is TRBV20-1 and J usage is TRBJ2-7. The CDR3 has 13 amino acids. The germline V gene has CDR1 DFQATT and CDR2 SNEGSKA (reference sequence). The CDR3 protein is CSASQGLSYEQYF.

The chain carries TRBV3-1 and TRBJ2-1; TCRdb indicates TRBD2, and absent DNA this call remains unverified. The length of the CDR3 is 16 residues. Germline CDR1 reads LGHDT; CDR2 reads YNNKEL (reference sequence). The CDR3 reads CASSRSSGDINNEQFF.

The V gene is TRBV29-1, the J gene TRBJ1-2. Germline CDR1 and CDR2: SQVTM and ANQGSEA. This CDR3 is built from 15 residues. CDR3 amino acids: CSVEEPSSTEWGYTF.

The rearrangement uses TRBV7-2 and TRBJ2-5; with no DNA, the TCRdb D assignment of TRBD1 cannot be verified. The CDR3 has 15 amino acids. Germline CDR1 SGHTA, CDR2 FQGNSA. The chain's CDR3 is CASSSHPGSQETQYF. Drawing the rest from reference TRBV7-2 and TRBJ2-5, the complete variable domain is GAGVSQSPSNKVTEKGKDVELRCDPISGHTALYWYRQSLGQGLEFLIYFQGNSAPDKSGLPSDRFSAERTGGSVSTLTIQRTQQEDSAVYLCASSSHPGSQETQYFGPGTRLLVL.

The rearrangement joins TRBV6-1 to TRBJ2-1; TCRdb calls TRBD2, which cannot be checked without DNA. CDR3 length equals 15 residues. Looked up from germline, CDR1 is MNHNS and CDR2 is SASEGT. The CDR3 here is CASSRTISSYNEQFF.

V and J are TRBV29-1 and TRBJ1-1. The CDR3 spans 11 residues. Germline V gives CDR1 SQVTM, CDR2 ANQGSEA. CDR3 region: CSVKTGPEAFF. Full variable domain (missing parts from reference TRBV29-1 and TRBJ1-1): SAVISQKPSRDICQRGTSLTIQCQVDSQVTMMFWYRQQPGQSLTLIATANQGSEATYESGFVIDKFPISRPNLTFSTLTVSNMSPEDSSIYLCSVKTGPEAFFGQGTRLTVV.

This chain uses TRBV30 with TRBJ1-2. Looked up from germline, CDR1 is GTSNPN and CDR2 is SVGIG (reference sequence). The CDR3 has 15 amino acids. CDR3 sequence reads: CAWSRSLRGLDGYTF.

CDR3 protein: CASRPTGWGEKLFF. The V call is TRBV27, the J call TRBJ1-4; lacking DNA, the TRBD1 call made by TCRdb goes unchecked. The CDR3 sequence is 14 residues long. The germline V gene has CDR1 MNHEY and CDR2 SMNVEV (reference sequence).

The CDR3 here is CASSLAGRMEGNTIYF. The genes are TRBV7-2 and TRBJ1-3. Germline V CDR1 and CDR2: SGHTA, FQGNSA. The CDR3 is 16 amino acids.

V is TRBV29-1 and J is TRBJ2-7; checking the TCRdb D call of TRBD1 is not possible without DNA. Germline CDR1 SQVTM, CDR2 ANQGSEA. The CDR3 loop spans 12 amino acids. CDR3 region: CSVGDGAYEQYF.

CDR3 loop: CASSRGEKSQAFF. V usage is TRBV7-9 and J usage is TRBJ1-1; TCRdb lists TRBD1, though no DNA is available to test this call. The CDR3 extends over 13 amino acids. Germline CDR1 and CDR2: SEHNR and FQNEAQ (reference sequence).

V is TRBV18 and J is TRBJ1-1; TCRdb's assignment of TRBD1 cannot be checked, as there is no DNA. The CDR3 sequence is 15 residues long. Germline-derived CDR1 and CDR2 are KGHSH and LQKENI. This CDR3 reads CASSPTGQRNTEVFF.

This chain joins TRBV28 and TRBJ2-1; the TCRdb D gene call, TRBD1, has no DNA to confirm it. Germline V gives CDR1 MDHEN, CDR2 SYDVKM. CDR3 length: 14 amino acids. The CDR3 here is CASIGAIPYNEQFF.

The rearrangement uses TRBV5-6 and TRBJ2-7; TCRdb lists TRBD1, though no DNA is available to test this call. The CDR3 is 17 residues long. The germline V gene has CDR1 SGHDT and CDR2 YYEEEE. CDR3 loop: CASSLEAGTGIQDEQYF.

The V and J genes are TRBV4-2 and TRBJ2-3. CDR1 and CDR2 (germline): LGHNA, YNFKEQ. CDR3 size: 15 residues. The CDR3 is CASSQGVASTDTQYF.

The rearrangement uses TRBV3-1 and TRBJ1-5; TCRdb's D gene call, TRBD1, goes unchecked for lack of DNA. CDR1 LGHDT and CDR2 YNNKEL come from the germline V gene (reference sequence). The CDR3 extends over 15 amino acids. The CDR3 here is CASATGPISNQPQHF.

The rearrangement links TRBV7-8 to TRBJ1-4; the D gene TCRdb calls, TRBD1, cannot be checked with no DNA. Germline CDR1 is SGHVS and CDR2 is FQNEAQ. The CDR3 covers 16 residues. CDR3 region: CASSLVGRTGAGKLFF. Full variable domain (outside the CDR3, taken from reference TRBV7-8 and TRBJ1-4): GAGVSQSPRYKVAKRGQDVALRCDPISGHVSLFWYQQALGQGPEFLTYFQNEAQLDKSGLPSDRFFAERPEGSVSTLKIQRTQQEDSAVYLCASSLVGRTGAGKLFFGSGTQLSVL.

This chain joins TRBV6-6 and TRBJ1-1. Germline CDR1 and CDR2: MNHNY and SVGAGI (reference sequence). CDR3 length: 13 amino acids. CDR3 amino acids: CASSEMGNTEAFF.

This CDR3 reads CATRGTGGFNEQFF. V is TRBV24-1 and J is TRBJ2-1; TCRdb picks TRBD1, but there is no DNA to check that call. The V gene's germline CDR1 is KGHDR and CDR2 SFDVKD. CDR3 size: 14 residues.

This chain uses TRBV12-3 or TRBV12-4 with TRBJ1-1. The CDR3 is made up of 12 amino acids. The CDR3 is CASRLGDLGAFF.

V is TRBV2 and J is TRBJ1-5; no DNA is available, so the TRBD1 call from TCRdb remains unchecked. The germline V gene encodes CDR1 SNHLY and CDR2 FYNNEI. This CDR3 has 15 amino acids. The CDR3 is CASSDHTGRNQPQHF.